Below, one T cell receptor (beta chain) is given with its context. This table comes from immunoSEQ multiplex PCR, and its TCRdb copy is limited to in-frame clones, with some not included. The sample contains about 110,000 clones, roughly nine tenths of which appear only once. V was clipped by 2 bases and J by 7 bases, with 12 bases between them. The CDR3 is 14 amino acids. CDR1 and CDR2 (germline): SEHNR, FQNEAQ (reference sequence). This entry comes from a study of T cell responses to AZD1222 COVID-19 vaccine. V is TRBV7-9 and J is TRBJ1-3; D gene uncertain. The material was peripheral blood, obtained on day 0 of AZD1222 vaccination. The origin of this receptor is an adult in good health. The CDR3 protein is CASSLRSGINTIYF. The CDR3 DNA reads TGTGCCAGCAGCTTACGGTCGGGGATTAACACCATATATTTT.